These 27 T cell receptor beta chains share one sample of origin, sequenced in a study of T cells in Graves' hyperthyroidism and ophthalmopathy. TCR beta CDR3 sequences were amplified from RNA transcripts. A set of HTBI primers served as the primers for a first-round RT-PCR of the TCR CDR3. TCRdb called the multiplex PCR reads again in MiXCR, with one record for every CDR3 protein. The data contain approximately 590,000 distinct CDR3 sequences, 15% to 19% of them singletons. Sequencing was done on a sample of blood. Receptors were obtained from a woman aged 25 to 45 with Graves' hyperthyroidism.

This clonotype has ten or more counts. This chain links TRBV11-2 with TRBJ2-7; 14 bases line up with TRBD2. Germline V lookup: CDR1 SGHAT, CDR2 FQNNGV. There are 17 residues in the CDR3. V lost 1 base and J lost 4; bases outside the gene matches: 6. DNA of the CDR3: TGTGCCAGCAGCTTAGCCCTAGGACTAGCGGGAGGATACGAGCAGTACTTC. It specifies CASSLALGLAGGYEQYF.

This clonotype has ten or more counts. The chain joins TRBV19 to TRBJ1-5; no reliable D call. Trimming cost V 1 base and J 4 bases, with 14 bases left between them. CDR1 is LNHDA and CDR2 is SQIVND in the germline V gene (reference sequence). The CDR3 consists of 16 residues. This chain's CDR3 is CASSIVFGRRNQPQHF. The CDR3 bases are TGTGCCAGTAGTATAGTCTTCGGCAGACGAAATCAGCCCCAGCATTTT.

This clonotype was found many times. The CDR3 spells CSAQRRDTVWKSNQPQHF. The CDR3 region has the DNA TGCAGTGCACAACGGCGGGACACGGTTTGGAAAAGCAATCAGCCCCAGCATTTT. V usage is TRBV20-1 and J usage is TRBJ1-5; weak D call: TRBD1 (6 bases). This CDR3 contains 18 residues. V was trimmed by 6 bases and J by 1 base, leaving 25 bases between them. Germline-derived CDR1 and CDR2 are DFQATT and SNEGSKA (reference sequence).

This chain links TRBV5-1 with TRBJ2-2; 8 bases align to TRBD1. This CDR3 has 15 residues. Unmatched junction bases numbered 4, after V lost 4 bases and J lost 2 bases. CDR1 and CDR2 from the germline V gene are SGHRS and YFSETQ. The CDR3: CASSLTGVNTGELFF. Written as DNA, the CDR3 is TGCGCCAGCAGCCTGACAGGGGTCAACACCGGGGAGCTGTTTTTT.

This clonotype has at least ten counts. CDR3 nucleotide sequence: TGTGCCAGCACCCTCCGGGGACAGGGAGCAGATACGCAGTATTTT. Its protein is CASTLRGQGADTQYF. The chain links TRBV12-3 or TRBV12-4 to TRBJ2-3; TRBD1 aligns across 9 bases. J lost 4 bases, V lost 7 bases, and 9 bases had no gene match. The CDR3 runs to 15 residues.

This clonotype was counted at least ten times. J is TRBJ2-1 and V is TRBV12-5, with D perhaps TRBD2 (5 bases). This CDR3 has 18 amino acids. Germline values: CDR1 LGHNT, CDR2 FRNRAP. The V gene lost 1 base and the J gene lost 0 bases, with 16 bases spanning the gap. The CDR3 nucleotides are TGTGCTAGTGGTTTGGCCTTAGGGAGCGGCAGCTCCTACAATGAGCAGTTCTTC. Translation: CASGLALGSGSSYNEQFF. Supplemented by reference TRBV12-5 and TRBJ2-1, the full variable domain reads DARVTQTPRHKVTEMGQEVTMRCQPILGHNTVFWYRQTMMQGLELLAYFRNRAPLDDSGMPKDRFSAEMPDATLATLKIQPSEPRDSAVYFCASGLALGSGSSYNEQFFGPGTRLTVL.

This clonotype has a handful of counts. The chain is built from TRBV29-1 and TRBJ1-1, with D hard to call. Germline assignment: CDR1 SQVTM and CDR2 ANQGSEA. V lost 2 bases, J lost 0 bases, and 10 bases lay in between. The CDR3 covers 14 residues. CDR3 sequence reads: CSVEPARVNTEAFF. The DNA for the CDR3 is TGCAGCGTTGAACCAGCCAGAGTGAACACTGAAGCTTTCTTT.

This clonotype showed up many times. The chain employs TRBV11-2 and TRBJ2-4; D is perhaps TRBD2 (6 bases). With 4 bases removed from V and 4 bases from J, the gap between germline ends came to 17 bases. Germline V CDR1 and CDR2: SGHAT, FQNNGV. CDR3 length: 16 residues. The CDR3 sequence is CASSSTPVSGKNIQYF. CDR3 coding DNA: TGTGCCAGCAGCTCCACCCCAGTTAGCGGAAAAAACATTCAGTACTTC.

The chain has TRBV4-1 and TRBJ1-1; D might be TRBD1 (6 bases). The CDR3 spans 14 residues. Germline CDR1 reads MGHRA; CDR2 reads YSYEKL. Trimming left V 4 bases short and J 6 bases short, with 15 bases between. The CDR3 DNA reads as TGCGCCAGCAGCCTATCAACAGGGATAGCTGAAGCTTTCTTT. It specifies CASSLSTGIAEAFF.

This clonotype was seen many times. This sequence joins TRBV6-1 and TRBJ1-1; no clear D gene. Trimming cost V 7 bases and J 6 bases, with 12 bases left between them. The germline V gene encodes CDR1 MNHNS and CDR2 SASEGT. The CDR3 contains 12 residues. CDR3 amino acids: CASTLGSSEAFF. CDR3 DNA: TGTGCCAGCACCCTTGGGTCATCTGAAGCTTTCTTT.

Ten or more counts support this clonotype. The chain recombines TRBV7-2 with TRBJ2-1, with D perhaps TRBD2 (6 bases). Germline assignment: CDR1 SGHTA and CDR2 FQGNSA. The CDR3 runs to 16 residues. Deletions cut 0 bases from V and 3 bases from J, with 12 bases between. The CDR3 DNA is TGTGCCAGCAGCTTAGCGTGGGAGGTCGGCTACAATGAGCAGTTCTTC. Protein product: CASSLAWEVGYNEQFF.

In its sample, this clonotype was seen many times. This chain uses TRBV20-1 with TRBJ2-2, with 7 bases that match TRBD1. V lost 6 bases to trimming and J lost 1 base; unmatched junction nucleotides: 2. The CDR3 has 13 residues. CDR1 is DFQATT, CDR2 SNEGSKA, per germline (reference sequence). CDR3 in DNA: TGCAGTGCCAGACAGGGGAACACCGGGGAGCTGTTTTTT. Translation: CSARQGNTGELFF.

In its sample, this clonotype was seen many times. The CDR3 coding sequence is TGCAGTGCTAGGTCGCTAGCGGGAAACACAGATACGCAGTATTTT. Its translation is CSARSLAGNTDTQYF. The genes are TRBV20-1 and TRBJ2-3; 9 bases align to TRBD2. J was trimmed by 2 bases and V by 3 bases; bases with no gene match: 6. CDR3 size: 15 residues. Germline V lookup: CDR1 DFQATT, CDR2 SNEGSKA (reference sequence).

The chain couples TRBV12-3 or TRBV12-4 to TRBJ2-2; unclear D gene. With 7 bases removed from V and 4 bases from J, the gap between germline ends came to 10 bases. The CDR3 loop spans 13 amino acids. In nucleotides, the CDR3 is TGTGCCAGCACGGTCCTCCCCACCGGGGAGCTGTTTTTT. It yields the protein CASTVLPTGELFF.

The chain uses TRBV7-3 and TRBJ2-1, with 11 bases identical to TRBD2. The CDR3 spans 15 residues. Germline trimming cut 5 bases from V and 3 bases from J; bases unmatched to any gene: 3. Per the germline V gene, CDR1 is SGHTA and CDR2 is FQGTGA. This CDR3 is CASSVAGGGYNEQFF. Written as DNA, the CDR3 is TGTGCCAGCAGCGTAGCGGGAGGGGGCTACAATGAGCAGTTCTTC.

Of note for this clonotype: This may arise from a read error, as a much more abundant clone is one base away. V usage is TRBV29-1 and J usage is TRBJ1-4; the D gene is possibly TRBD1 (5 bases). CDR3 size: 14 residues. V shed 4 bases and J shed 10 bases, with 19 bases lying between them. CDR1 is SQVTM and CDR2 is ANQGSEA in the germline V gene. The CDR3 DNA sequence: TGCAGCGTTGGTGGTGACACAGGACGTGTAAAACTGTTTTTT. Amino acid sequence: CSVGGDTGRVKLFF.

The rearrangement joins TRBV15 to TRBJ2-7; the match to TRBD2 covers 15 bases. Trimming at V came to 4 bases and at J to 6 bases, leaving 4 bases not matched to a gene. Germline CDR1 LNHNV, CDR2 YYDKDF (reference sequence). The length of the CDR3 is 15 residues. The CDR3 protein is CATSTGLAGGPEQYF. Here the CDR3 DNA reads TGTGCCACCAGCACGGGACTAGCGGGAGGACCCGAGCAGTACTTC.

This clonotype occurred a few times. The chain carries TRBV5-1 and TRBJ2-5; TRBD2 is a possible D gene (6 bases). The germline gives CDR1 SGHRS, CDR2 YFSETQ. V was clipped by 1 base and J by 5 bases, with 12 bases between them. The CDR3 contains 14 residues. The CDR3 loop is CASSLREIWETQYF. The DNA for the CDR3 is TGCGCCAGCAGCTTGCGGGAGATCTGGGAGACCCAGTACTTC.

In this sample, this clonotype turned up many times. The V and J genes are TRBV25-1 and TRBJ2-2, with TRBD2 as a possible D gene (5 bases). In germline, CDR1 is MGHDK, CDR2 SYGVNS. This CDR3 has 14 amino acids. V was shortened by 4 bases and J by 3 bases, with 9 bases between the two germline ends. CDR3 sequence (DNA): TGTGCCAGCAGTGGTGGGAGCGACACCGGGGAGCTGTTTTTT. Its protein product is CASSGGSDTGELFF.

This clonotype was seen only a few times. The chain recombines TRBV27 with TRBJ2-1; 11 bases are shared with TRBD2. J was trimmed by 6 bases and V by 1 base; bases with no gene match: 5. This CDR3 is 16 amino acids long. Germline V CDR1 and CDR2: MNHEY, SMNVEV (reference sequence). CDR3 DNA: TGTGCCAGCAGTTTATATAGCGGGAGGGCCGGCAATGAGCAGTTCTTC. It is translated as CASSLYSGRAGNEQFF.

The sample holds a few counts of this clonotype. V and J are TRBV19 and TRBJ1-1, with D perhaps matching TRBD1 (5 bases). Between the trimmed V and J ends, which lost 0 bases and 6 bases, there was a span of 14 bases. In germline, CDR1 is LNHDA, CDR2 SQIVND (reference sequence). The CDR3 extends over 15 amino acids. CDR3 protein: CASSIDPGVWPEAFF. The CDR3 DNA reads as TGTGCCAGTAGTATAGATCCGGGGGTATGGCCTGAAGCTTTCTTT.

This clonotype has ten or more counts. The chain carries TRBV3-1 and TRBJ2-2; D not certain. Germline CDR1 reads LGHDT; CDR2 reads YNNKEL (reference sequence). The CDR3 consists of 12 residues. V was cut by 7 bases and J by 4 bases, with 7 bases left in between. CDR3 nucleotide sequence: TGTGCCAGCACCGGAGTCACCGGGGAGCTGTTTTTT. Its translation is CASTGVTGELFF. The full variable domain, completed using reference TRBV3-1 and TRBJ2-2, is DTAVSQTPKYLVTQMGNDKSIKCEQNLGHDTMYWYKQDSKKFLKIMFSYNNKELIINETVPNRFSPKSPDKAHLNLHINSLELGDSAVYFCASTGVTGELFFGEGSRLTVL.

Ten or more counts support this clonotype. V and J are TRBV20-1 and TRBJ2-3; 15 bases align to TRBD2. J was trimmed by 4 bases and V by 4 bases; bases with no gene match: 9. The CDR3 runs 17 residues. Germline-derived CDR1 and CDR2 are DFQATT and SNEGSKA (reference sequence). The CDR3, as DNA: TGCAGTGCTAATAGGAGGACTAGCGGGAGGGTCGCAGATACGCAGTATTTT. It encodes CSANRRTSGRVADTQYF.

This clonotype has a count of ten or more. V and J are TRBV7-9 and TRBJ2-2; 10 positions agree with TRBD1. The ends lost 5 bases at V and 5 bases at J; junction bases unmatched: 8. The V gene's germline CDR1 is SEHNR and CDR2 FQNEAQ (reference sequence). CDR3 size: 16 residues. The CDR3, as DNA: TGTGCCAGCAGCCCAGCAGGGACAGGGGTAACCGGGGAGCTGTTTTTT. It is translated as CASSPAGTGVTGELFF.

This clonotype was counted ten times or more. This sequence joins TRBV6-1 and TRBJ2-2; no reliable D call. The CDR3 length is 14 residues. V was cut by 8 bases and J by 0 bases, with 10 bases left in between. Germline lookup yields CDR1 MNHNS and CDR2 SASEGT. The CDR3, as DNA: TGTGCCAGCCGGGCGGATCCGAACACCGGGGAGCTGTTTTTT. As protein: CASRADPNTGELFF.

In its sample, this clonotype was seen many times. The rearrangement uses TRBV5-1 and TRBJ1-6; a weak D match, TRBD1 (5 bases). With 1 base removed from V and 9 bases from J, the gap between germline ends came to 14 bases. CDR1 SGHRS and CDR2 YFSETQ come from the germline V gene. The CDR3 extends over 15 amino acids. CDR3 in DNA: TGCGCCAGCAGCTTGAATTCAGGGACCCGTTCACCCCTCCACTTT. Its translation is CASSLNSGTRSPLHF. Using reference TRBV5-1 and TRBJ1-6 for the parts outside the CDR3, the full variable domain is KAGVTQTPRYLIKTRGQQVTLSCSPISGHRSVSWYQQTPGQGLQFLFEYFSETQRNKGNFPGRFSGRQFSNSRSEMNVSTLELGDSALYLCASSLNSGTRSPLHFGNGTRLTVT.

This clonotype showed up just a few times. This chain joins TRBV27 and TRBJ2-7; D may be TRBD1 (5 bases). CDR1 is MNHEY, CDR2 SMNVEV, per germline (reference sequence). The CDR3 runs to 14 residues. V gave up 4 bases and J gave up 7 bases, with 17 bases separating them. The CDR3 sequence is CASSSMGPLREQYF. In DNA, the CDR3 is TGTGCCAGCAGTTCCATGGGGCCCCTCCGGGAGCAGTACTTC.